This TCR beta chain was identified in a study of cytomegalovirus exposure and HLA in healthy donors. The study's findings and limits: Cytomegalovirus association was listed for 150 to 200 TCR beta chains. Roughly uniform sequencing depth across donors was assumed, possibly incorrectly. Later analysis demonstrated an association between a missense DCLRE1C variant and TCR beta V- and J-gene trimming.

Worth noting for this clone: Its antigen is currently unknown.

The PCR was carried out with 60 Vbeta primers and 13 Jbeta primers. Using immunoSEQ multiplex PCR, the repertoire was profiled, and TCRdb retains in-frame clones only, with some absent. The sample lists approximately 150,000 clones; about 74% were seen once. There are 16 residues in the CDR3. Deletions cut 0 bases from V and 0 bases from J, with 11 bases between. The germline CDR1 and CDR2 sequences are LNHNV and YYDKDF (reference sequence). This chain links TRBV15 with TRBJ1-1; a weak D match, TRBD1 (5 bases). The clonotype originates from a male donor in good health and CMV-seronegative. The source material was PBMCs. The CDR3 is CATSRDIRALNTEAFF. For the CDR3, the DNA is TGTGCCACCAGCAGAGACATCAGGGCACTGAACACTGAAGCTTTCTTT.